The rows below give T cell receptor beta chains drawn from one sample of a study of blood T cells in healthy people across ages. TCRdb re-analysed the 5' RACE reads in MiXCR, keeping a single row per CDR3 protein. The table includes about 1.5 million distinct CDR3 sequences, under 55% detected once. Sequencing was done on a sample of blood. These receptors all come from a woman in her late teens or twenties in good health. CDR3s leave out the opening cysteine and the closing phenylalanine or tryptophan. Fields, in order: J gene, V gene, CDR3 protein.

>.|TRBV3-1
ASSQRSVSETQY
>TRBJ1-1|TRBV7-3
ASGKGGRGTEAF
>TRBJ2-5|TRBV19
ASSWGLDEDNEQY
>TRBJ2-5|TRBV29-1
SVVRWNQETQY
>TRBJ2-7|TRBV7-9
ASSLEAGREQY
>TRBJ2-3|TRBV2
ARTTDTQY
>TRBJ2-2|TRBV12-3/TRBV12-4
ASRPNQAGELF
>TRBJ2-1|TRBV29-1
SVERGSGGYNEQF
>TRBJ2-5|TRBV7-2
ASSGNHQETQY
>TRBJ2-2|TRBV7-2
ASSFAGPNTGELF
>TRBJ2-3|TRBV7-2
ASSKVVRDTQY
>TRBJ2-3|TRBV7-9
ASSLDWAGGPETQY
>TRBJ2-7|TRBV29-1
SVEGLAAYEQY
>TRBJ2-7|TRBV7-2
ASSRERFSEQY
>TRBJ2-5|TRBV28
ATWTSGRAAETQY
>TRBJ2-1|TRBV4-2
ASSPRLARYNEQF
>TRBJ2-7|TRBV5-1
ASSGRGTSGITVYEQY
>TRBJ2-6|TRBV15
ATTGVLSGANVLT
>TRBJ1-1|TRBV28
ASSFGGQGSSEAF
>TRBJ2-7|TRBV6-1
ASRRTPLTYEQY
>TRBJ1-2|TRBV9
ASSAAEGYT
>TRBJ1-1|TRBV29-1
SVAEGLGNTEAF
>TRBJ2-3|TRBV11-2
ASSLWVSTDTQY
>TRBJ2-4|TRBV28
ASSLRRGLGDIQY
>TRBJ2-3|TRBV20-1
SAAPSGGTDTQY
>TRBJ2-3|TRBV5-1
ASSLEASGTDTQY
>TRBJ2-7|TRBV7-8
ASSLEQAHSYEQY
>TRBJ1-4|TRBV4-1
ASSHLGGRFNEKLF
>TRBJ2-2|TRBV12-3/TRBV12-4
ASSQTAGGFTGELF
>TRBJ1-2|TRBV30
AWEEAGYT
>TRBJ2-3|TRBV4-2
ASSQGEDSPTDTQY
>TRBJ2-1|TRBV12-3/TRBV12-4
ASSLMGSEQF
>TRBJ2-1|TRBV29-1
SVFLSSYNEQF
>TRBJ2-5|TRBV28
ASSFYRGATQETQY
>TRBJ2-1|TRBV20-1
SAAPRGLAGPNSYNEQF
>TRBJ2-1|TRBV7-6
ASSFRIASGKSSYNEQF
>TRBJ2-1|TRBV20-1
SARDLLAGSDEQF
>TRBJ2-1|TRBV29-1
SVPGEQF
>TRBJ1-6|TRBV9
ASSVKMGSPLH
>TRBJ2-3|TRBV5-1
ASRMSVVDTSTDTQY
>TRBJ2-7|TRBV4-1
ASSHATGTMFYEQY
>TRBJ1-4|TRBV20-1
SARGPEQTEKLF
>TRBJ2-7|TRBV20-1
SANLASGYEQY
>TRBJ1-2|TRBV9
ATGGANYGYT
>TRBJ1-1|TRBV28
ASSPSREPNTEAF
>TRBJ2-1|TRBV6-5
ASSYGHQLAGDTNEQF
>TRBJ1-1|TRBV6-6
ASKGGNTEAF
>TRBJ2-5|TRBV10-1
ASGRQAYLSGQETQY
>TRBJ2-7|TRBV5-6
ASSLAEREQY